This T cell receptor beta chain was identified during a study of OX40 agonist ivuxolimab in advanced cancers. General observations from the study: CD8+ T cells (on average) carried more expanded clones than CD4+ T cells.

Points on this clone: Its antigen is currently unknown.

Germline V gene lookup returns CDR1 SGHDT and CDR2 YYEEEE. V lost 0 bases to trimming and J lost 3 bases, with 12 bases between them. The CDR3 runs to 15 residues. Libraries were prepared by immunoSEQ multiplex PCR; TCRdb keeps only in-frame clonotypes and omits some of them. The sample has around 50,000 clones, 81% seen once. This TCR was sampled from an adult with an advanced solid tumor such as melanoma, head and neck, liver or kidney cancer. The sample was CD4+ or CD8+ T cells sorted from blood, taken in a trial of the OX40 agonist ivuxolimab. V usage is TRBV5-6 and J usage is TRBJ1-2, with unresolved D. CDR3 sequence (DNA): TGTGCCAGCAGCTTGGGAGCCGGAATCGACTATGGCTACACCTTC. This gives the protein CASSLGAGIDYGYTF.